This T cell receptor beta chain was sequenced for a study of T-cell memory formation after mild COVID-19 (dated by TCRdb to the early 2020s). General notes on the study: TCR sequence clusters from the two donors were found to be largely donor specific. In two donors, T-cell clones that expanded and contracted after mild COVID-19 were followed by sequencing TCRalpha and TCRbeta repertoires longitudinally. The cohort was made up of two young adult volunteers, one female and one male, who were previously healthy. The investigation overall reported the following: Clones that contracted from day 15 to 85 showed balanced CD4/CD8 phenotypes, whereas a second wave of clones that expanded from day 15 to 37 leaned towards CD4+. Some responding clones were detected in pre-infection memory, which suggested that pre-existing cross-reactive memory T cells had joined the SARS-CoV-2 response. SARS-CoV-2 specificity of the second-wave clones peaking on day 37 was not confirmed. Contracting CD4+ clones were found mainly in CM and EM memory subsets, while CD8+ clones were enriched in EMRA. Only two mild cases were covered in the study, and larger cohorts including severe cases with pre-infection samples were considered necessary.

A distance of 15 bases separates the germline ends of V and J, which lose 2 bases and 8 bases respectively. From the cysteine through the phenylalanine, the CDR3 covers 14 amino acids. The DNA shown is the 42-base CDR3, in frame from base 1. Reading the germline V gene gives CDR1 KGHSH and CDR2 LQKENI. This clonotype was recorded a few times. The clone's antigen remains unknown. Within one base of it there is no much larger clone, and no base qualities were kept. This sample was sequenced with an Illumina NovaSeq 6000. cDNA libraries for TCRalpha and TCRbeta were prepared by 5'RACE using constant-segment primers, with sample barcodes and unique molecular identifiers added. RNA was extracted from every sample with Trizol reagent. The libraries were amplified in two PCR steps, and the second step added a second sample barcode and Illumina TruSeq adapters. The libraries were sequenced on an Illumina NovaSeq using 2 x 150 bp paired-end reads. The study's own analysis went as follows. With migec v1.2.7, reads were demultiplexed and then collapsed into UMI-guided consensus sequences. Using mixcr v2.1.11, UMI consensuses were aligned to TRA and TRB V and J templates and then assembled into clonotypes. Expanded or contracted clonotypes were those called significant by both edgeR and NoisET, with noise models trained on biological replicates. edgeR calls used a false discovery rate-adjusted p below 0.01 and a log2 fold-change threshold of 1. As an exploratory analysis of dynamics, PCA with hierarchical clustering was applied to max-normalized trajectories of the 1000 most abundant clonotypes. Each responding clone was given a CD4 or CD8 phenotype based on the CD4+ and CD8+ repertoires, which had been sequenced separately. Clones were called with MiXCR by TCRdb after fastp trimmed the public reads at Q25, and only in-frame beta chains were retained. A single entry per CDR3 protein holds the most common genes and DNA from its merged rows. TCRdb, rather than the study authors, made the V and J calls. The sample records some 46,000 distinct CDR3 sequences, roughly 6.6% of which are singletons. 0.65% to 0.85% of the sample comes from the top ten.

PBMCs were isolated by Ficoll-Paque density gradient centrifugation. Recombination linked TRBV18 to TRBJ1-1; the D gene assignment is ambiguous. This clonotype originated in an adult who had mild COVID-19 (a few samples of this study predate the infection). The sample titles of this study are shuffled in the database, so cell type and time point are left out. Sequencing was done on a sample of PBMCs or a T cell subset sorted from them (not recorded which). The CDR3 protein: CASSPWTPGREAFF. The base sequence is TGTGCCAGCTCACCATGGACCCCGGGAAGAGAAGCTTTCTTT.